This is a list of T cell receptor beta chains from one sample in a study of blood T cell repertoires in COVID-19. The method was immunoSEQ multiplex PCR; TCRdb's version includes in-frame clones alone and lacks a portion of them. Of a few hundred thousand clones detected, 88% appear once; the ten largest clones hold approximately 8.5%. Sequencing used peripheral blood. Receptor source: a young man with active or convalescent COVID-19. CDR3s include the opening cysteine and the closing phenylalanine or tryptophan. The D gene is left open where the match is weak. Size is omitted from some rows. Given values are once, few, many or a class for expanded clones.

V	size	D	J	DNA	CDR3
TRBV9	-	-	TRBJ1-3	TGTGCCAGCACCCCGCGGGGCGGTGGAAACACCATATATTTT	CASTPRGGGNTIYF
TRBV27	-	-	TRBJ1-5	TGTGCCAGCAGGATACAGGGATTCCAGCCCCAGCATTTT	CASRIQGFQPQHF
TRBV6-1	-	TRBD2	TRBJ2-2	TGTGCCAGCAGTGGAACTAGCGTAGTCACCGGGGAGCTGTTTTTT	CASSGTSVVTGELFF
TRBV11-2	-	TRBD2	TRBJ2-1	TGTGCCAGCAGCTCTACCGGGGGGTCCTACAATGAGCAGTTCTTC	CASSSTGGSYNEQFF
TRBV18	once	-	TRBJ2-3	TGTGCCAGCTCACCAAGGACTCGCACAGATACGCAGTATTTT	CASSPRTRTDTQYF
TRBV6-6	once	TRBD2	TRBJ2-1	TGTGCCAGCAGTTACTCCGCTGGGGGGGGATACAATGAGCAGTTCTTC	CASSYSAGGGYNEQFF
TRBV21-1	-	-	TRBJ2-3	TGTGCCAGCAGGGGAGCGGGGTTAGATACGCAGTATTTT	CASRGAGLDTQYF
TRBV9	-	TRBD1	TRBJ2-3	TGTGCCAGCAGCGTAGATAGGGGGCTTTACACAGATACGCAGTATTTT	CASSVDRGLYTDTQYF
TRBV13	-	-	TRBJ2-1	TGTGCCAGCAGCTCAGGCGGGACATCACGCGGGGAGCAGTTCTTC	CASSSGGTSRGEQFF
TRBV29-1	-	TRBD1	TRBJ1-4	TGCAGCGTGGGGGGACAGGGGCTGGAAAAACTGTTTTTT	CSVGGQGLEKLFF
TRBV27	-	-	TRBJ2-1	TGTGCCAGCAGTTTAGTTTACTACAATGAGCAGTTCTTC	CASSLVYYNEQFF
TRBV19	-	-	TRBJ1-5	TGTGCCAGTAGTATACAGGGGTTTGAACAGCCCCAGCATTTT	CASSIQGFEQPQHF
TRBV6-1	-	-	TRBJ1-1	TGTGCCAGCAGTGAAGGTGTTCGAGGAGCTTTCTTT	CASSEGVRGAFF
TRBV7-2	-	TRBD1	TRBJ1-2	TGTGCCAGCAGCCTAGGAGGACAGGGCCTCTATGGCTACACCTTC	CASSLGGQGLYGYTF
TRBV4-3	-	TRBD1	TRBJ1-2	TGCGCCAGCAGCCAAGATTCAGGGGGCGGCGGCTACACCTTC	CASSQDSGGGGYTF
TRBV10-3	-	TRBD1	TRBJ2-7	TGTGCCATCAGTGAGTCTTGGACAGGAAGCTCCTACGAGCAGTACTTC	CAISESWTGSSYEQYF
TRBV19	-	-	TRBJ1-2	TGTGCCAGTAGCGGGGGTTTTCGTTACTATGGCTACACCTTC	CASSGGFRYYGYTF
TRBV5-6	-	TRBD2	TRBJ2-3	TGTGCCAGCAGTCCCGGGACTAGCGGATTAACTAGCACAGATACGCAGTATTTT	CASSPGTSGLTSTDTQYF
TRBV10-2	-	TRBD1	TRBJ1-5	TGCGCCAGCACCCCGGGACAGCTATATCAGCCCCAGCATTTT	CASTPGQLYQPQHF
TRBV14	-	TRBD1	TRBJ1-3	TGTGCCAGCAGCCCTATCTCCAGGGGGACTGGAAACACCATATATTTT	CASSPISRGTGNTIYF
TRBV19	-	-	TRBJ2-2	TGTGCCAGTGGACTACTAGGCACCTCGAACACCGGGGAGCTGTTTTTT	CASGLLGTSNTGELFF
TRBV19	few	-	TRBJ2-7	TGTGCCAGTAGGGGGCCCGAACCCTACGAGCAGTACTTC	CASRGPEPYEQYF
TRBV23-1	once	TRBD1	TRBJ2-7	TGCGCCAGCAGCCCGACTCAGACAGGGGCGCGTTCCTACGAGCAGTACTTC	CASSPTQTGARSYEQYF
TRBV5-4	-	-	TRBJ2-1	TGTGCCAGCAGCTTGGCTTACCAGACCTACAATGAGCAGTTCTTC	CASSLAYQTYNEQFF
TRBV6-5	-	-	TRBJ1-2	TGTGCCAGCAGGGTCGGGGGGGGCTCTCACTATGGCTACACCTTC	CASRVGGGSHYGYTF
TRBV5-4	-	-	TRBJ2-5	TGTGCCAGCTGGGGACGTGGAGGGAAAGAGACCCAGTACTTC	CASWGRGGKETQYF
TRBV12-3/TRBV12-4	-	-	TRBJ2-3	TGTGCCAGCAGGGCTTCACACCCAACGCAGTATTTT	CASRASHPTQYF
TRBV7-2	-	TRBD2	TRBJ2-1	TGTGCCAGCAGCCACGGGCGGCTAGCGGGGCTGGATGAGCAGTTCTTC	CASSHGRLAGLDEQFF